These T cell receptor beta chains were read from a single sample in a study of T cell repertoires in cytomegalovirus infection. TCRdb analysed the reads with MiXCR anew, one entry per CDR3 protein. The sample has hundreds of thousands of distinct CDR3 sequences; about 33% are singletons. Antigens for these TCRs are unknown. Specimen: cultured CD8+ T cells from PBMCs, collected from culture after CMV antigen stimulation. Receptors originate from a human donor in good health (CMV status not recorded). Some clones in this sample may be carry-over from other donors' samples. Both conserved end residues are part of each CDR3. Each record gives: D gene, J gene, V gene, clone size, CDR3 protein, CDR3 DNA. A D gene is named only where the DNA matches it firmly. For some rows the clone size is stated as once, few or many, or as a class when expanded; others skip it.

- | TRBJ1-5 | TRBV4-1 | - | CASSPSQNQPQHF | TGCGCCAGCAGCCCTTCCCAAAATCAGCCCCAGCATTTT
- | TRBJ1-6 | TRBV27 | - | CASSSGTTLRPYNSPLHF | TGTGCCAGCAGTTCCGGGACAACCCTTCGTCCCTATAATTCACCCCTCCACTTT
TRBD2 | TRBJ2-1 | TRBV10-3 | - | CAISALAGENNEQFF | TGTGCCATCAGTGCCCTAGCGGGGGAGAACAATGAGCAGTTCTTC
- | TRBJ1-2 | TRBV19 | - | CASSISGNDGYTF | TGTGCCAGTAGTATTTCTGGGAACGATGGCTACACCTTC
- | TRBJ1-1 | TRBV10-3 | - | CAISETPTANTEAFF | TGTGCCATCAGTGAGACCCCGACGGCGAACACTGAAGCTTTCTTT
TRBD2 | TRBJ2-5 | TRBV7-2 | many | CASSEHGGIGEETQYF | TGTGCCAGCAGCGAACACGGGGGGATTGGGGAAGAGACCCAGTACTTC
TRBD1 | TRBJ1-1 | TRBV7-8 | - | CASSLGPTGGGMNTEAFF | TGTGCCAGCAGCTTAGGACCTACAGGGGGTGGCATGAACACTGAAGCTTTCTTT
- | TRBJ2-3 | TRBV7-2 | - | CASSPITDTQYF | TGTGCCAGCAGCCCTATCACAGATACGCAGTATTTT
- | TRBJ1-3 | TRBV4-2 | - | CASSQDQGGLPGNTIYF | TGTGCCAGCAGCCAAGATCAGGGAGGGCTCCCTGGAAACACCATATATTTT
TRBD2 | TRBJ2-5 | TRBV2 | few | CASSATSGEQETQYF | TGTGCCAGCAGTGCGACTAGCGGGGAGCAAGAGACCCAGTACTTC